This entry is about one T cell receptor beta chain. Its specificity is unknown. Primers: 60 Vbeta forward and 13 Jbeta reverse. Method: immunoSEQ multiplex PCR; TCRdb's copy keeps in-frame clones and lacks some. The table shows 200,000 to 250,000 clones, with about 70% occurring only once. These data come from a study of cytomegalovirus exposure and HLA in healthy donors. The donors were healthy bone marrow donors. Whereas donors were nominally healthy upon sampling, unrecorded immune exposures were probable. Study findings and constraints: A list of 164 TCR beta chains associated with cytomegalovirus was given. What a later analysis reportedly showed was that an Asian-associated ancestry cluster had fewer N-insertions than the roughly 700-donor mean.

The V end was cut by 6 bases, the J end by 2 bases, with 19 bases between. There are 16 residues in the CDR3. Germline CDR1 is SEHNR and CDR2 is FQNEAQ (reference sequence). The sample comprised PBMCs. V is TRBV7-9 and J is TRBJ2-5; D perhaps matches TRBD1 (6 bases). The sequence was obtained from a woman aged 30 to 39 in good health and CMV-seronegative. In nucleotides, the CDR3 is TGTGCCAGCAGTGCGATGAGACAGGCGATACAAGAGACCCAGTACTTC. Translating gives CASSAMRQAIQETQYF.